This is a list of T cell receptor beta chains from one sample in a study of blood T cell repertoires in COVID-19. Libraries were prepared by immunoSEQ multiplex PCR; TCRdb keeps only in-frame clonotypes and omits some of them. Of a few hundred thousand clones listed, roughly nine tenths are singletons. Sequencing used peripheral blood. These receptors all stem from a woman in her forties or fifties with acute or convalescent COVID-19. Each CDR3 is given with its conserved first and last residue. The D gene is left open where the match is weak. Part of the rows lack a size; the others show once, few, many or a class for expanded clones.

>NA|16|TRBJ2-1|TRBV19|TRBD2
CASVTNRAGGLAEQFF
TGTGCCAGTGTAACAAACCGGGCGGGGGGGCTTGCTGAGCAGTTCTTC
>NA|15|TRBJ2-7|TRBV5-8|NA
CASSPGMREAGEQYF
TGTGCCAGCAGCCCCGGAATGCGCGAGGCGGGCGAGCAGTACTTC
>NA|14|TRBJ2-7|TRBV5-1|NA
CASSLGTVTYEQYF
TGCGCCAGCAGCTTGGGGACAGTCACCTACGAGCAGTACTTC
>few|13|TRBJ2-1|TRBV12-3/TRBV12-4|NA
CASSPLDGNEQFF
TGTGCCAGCAGCCCTCTTGACGGGAATGAGCAGTTCTTC
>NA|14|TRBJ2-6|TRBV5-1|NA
CASRSSSGANVLTF
TGCGCCAGCAGATCGAGCTCTGGGGCCAACGTCCTGACTTTC
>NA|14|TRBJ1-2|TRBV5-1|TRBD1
CASNPGQGGYGYTF
TGCGCCAGCAACCCAGGACAGGGCGGCTATGGCTACACCTTC
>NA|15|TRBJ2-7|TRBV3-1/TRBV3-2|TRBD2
CASSQAVGGPYEQYF
TGTGCCAGCAGCCAAGCGGTGGGAGGGCCCTACGAGCAGTACTTC
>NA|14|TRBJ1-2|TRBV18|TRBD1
CASSDFGQDRGYTF
TGTGCCAGCTCAGACTTTGGACAGGATCGGGGCTACACCTTC
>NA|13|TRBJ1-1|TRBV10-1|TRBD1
CASRGTENTEAFF
TGCGCCAGCAGAGGGACAGAGAACACTGAAGCTTTCTTT
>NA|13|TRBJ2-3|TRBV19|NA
CASSGGGLDTQYF
TGTGCCAGTAGTGGGGGGGGGCTAGATACGCAGTATTTT
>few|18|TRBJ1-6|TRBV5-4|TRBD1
CASSSRTGDFSYNSPLHF
TGTGCCAGCAGCTCCCGGACAGGGGATTTCTCCTATAATTCACCCCTCCACTTT
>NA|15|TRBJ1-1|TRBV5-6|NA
CASSFNNAHNTEAFF
TGTGCCAGCAGCTTTAATAATGCACACAACACTGAAGCTTTCTTT
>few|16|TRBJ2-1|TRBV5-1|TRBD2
CASSATSGGSYNEQFF
TGCGCCAGCAGCGCAACTAGCGGGGGGTCCTACAATGAGCAGTTCTTC
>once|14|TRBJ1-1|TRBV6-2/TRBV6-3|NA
CASSYSDTNTEAFF
TGTGCCAGCAGTTATTCCGACACGAACACTGAAGCTTTCTTT
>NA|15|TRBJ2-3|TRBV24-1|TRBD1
CATSAGDRGQDTQYF
TGTGCCACCAGTGCCGGGGACAGGGGGCAAGATACGCAGTATTTT
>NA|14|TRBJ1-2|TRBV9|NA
CASSVGDTNYGYTF
TGTGCCAGCAGCGTAGGGGACACCAACTATGGCTACACCTTC
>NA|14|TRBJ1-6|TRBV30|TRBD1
CAWSVGTGNSPLHF
TGTGCCTGGAGTGTAGGGACAGGCAATTCACCCCTCCACTTT
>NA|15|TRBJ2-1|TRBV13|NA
CASSPQPADYNEQFF
TGTGCCAGCAGCCCCCAGCCAGCGGACTACAATGAGCAGTTCTTC
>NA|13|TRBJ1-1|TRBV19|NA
CASSIEGDTEAFF
TGTGCCAGTAGTATCGAGGGAGACACTGAAGCTTTCTTT
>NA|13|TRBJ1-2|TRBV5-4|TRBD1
CASILQGDDGYTF
TGTGCCAGCATCCTACAGGGGGACGATGGCTACACCTTC
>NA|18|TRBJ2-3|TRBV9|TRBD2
CASSESGRGVDSTDTQYF
TGTGCCAGCAGCGAAAGTGGGCGGGGGGTCGATAGCACAGATACGCAGTATTTT
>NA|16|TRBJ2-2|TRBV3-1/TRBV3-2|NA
CASSHRTSANTGELFF
TGTGCCAGCAGCCACCGAACCTCAGCGAACACCGGGGAGCTGTTTTTT
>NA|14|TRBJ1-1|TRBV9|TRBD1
CASSPLTGNTEAFF
TGTGCCAGCAGCCCACTGACAGGGAATACTGAAGCTTTCTTT
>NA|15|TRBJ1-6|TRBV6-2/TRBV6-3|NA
CASSTIQGSFSPLHF
TGTGCCAGCAGTACTATACAGGGAAGCTTCTCACCCCTCCACTTT
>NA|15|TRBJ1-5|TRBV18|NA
CASSLTIEGNQPQHF
TGTGCCAGCTCACTCACAATCGAGGGTAATCAGCCCCAGCATTTT
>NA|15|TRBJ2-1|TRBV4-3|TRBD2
CASSQEGLAGGRLIF
TGCGCCAGCAGCCAAGAGGGACTAGCGGGGGGGCGGCTAATCTTC
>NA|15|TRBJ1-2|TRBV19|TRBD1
CASSTGQGARYGYTF
TGTGCCAGTAGTACCGGACAGGGGGCGCGGTATGGCTACACCTTC
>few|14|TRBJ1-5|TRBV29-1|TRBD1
CSVGTGGSNQPQHF
TGCAGCGTTGGGACAGGGGGCTCGAATCAGCCCCAGCATTTT
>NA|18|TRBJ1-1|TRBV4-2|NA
CASSQFPRTQGLNTEAFF
TGTGCCAGCAGCCAATTCCCCCGGACCCAGGGGCTGAACACTGAAGCTTTCTTT
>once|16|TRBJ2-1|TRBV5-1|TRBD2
CASSSTSGGSYNEQFF
TGCGCCAGCAGCTCAACTAGCGGGGGATCCTACAATGAGCAGTTCTTC
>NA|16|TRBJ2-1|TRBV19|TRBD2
CASSKQTSGSWNEQFF
TGTGCCAGTAGTAAACAGACTAGCGGGAGTTGGAATGAGCAGTTCTTC
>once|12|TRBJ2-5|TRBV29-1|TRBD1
CSVLQGAETQYF
TGCAGCGTCTTACAGGGGGCTGAGACCCAGTACTTC
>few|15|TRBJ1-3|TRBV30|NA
CAWRPKGSSGNTIYF
TGTGCCTGGAGGCCCAAAGGGAGCTCTGGAAACACCATATATTTT
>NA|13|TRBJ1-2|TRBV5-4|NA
CASSSSGAYGYTF
TGTGCCAGCAGCTCCAGCGGAGCCTATGGCTACACCTTC
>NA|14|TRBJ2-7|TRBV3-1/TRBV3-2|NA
CASSQTGSSYEQYF
TGTGCCAGCAGCCAAACAGGGAGCTCCTACGAGCAGTACTTC
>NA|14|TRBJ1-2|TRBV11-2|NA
CASSLPGDPYGYTF
TGTGCCAGCAGCTTACCAGGGGACCCCTATGGCTACACCTTC
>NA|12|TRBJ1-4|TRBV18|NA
CASSLLNEKLFF
TGTGCCAGCTCACTCCTCAATGAAAAACTGTTTTTT
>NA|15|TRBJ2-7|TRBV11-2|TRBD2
CASSFSSGSPYEQYF
TGTGCCAGCAGCTTTTCTAGCGGGAGTCCCTACGAGCAGTACTTC
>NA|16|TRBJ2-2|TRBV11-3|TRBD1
CASSWRRQGNTGELFF
TGTGCCAGCAGCTGGCGCCGACAGGGGAACACCGGGGAGCTGTTTTTT
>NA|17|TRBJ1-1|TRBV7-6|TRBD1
CASSEGTGTVPLTEAFF
TGTGCCAGCAGCGAAGGGACAGGGACAGTCCCTTTAACTGAAGCTTTCTTT
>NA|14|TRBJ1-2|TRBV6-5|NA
CASSYSTAYYGYTF
TGTGCCAGCAGTTACTCTACAGCATACTATGGCTACACCTTC
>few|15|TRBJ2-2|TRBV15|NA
CATSRDRQNTGELFF
TGTGCCACCAGCAGAGATCGACAGAACACCGGGGAGCTGTTTTTT
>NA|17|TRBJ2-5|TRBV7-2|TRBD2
CASSPGGLAGVYETQYF
TGTGCCAGCAGCCCCGGAGGGTTAGCGGGAGTTTACGAGACCCAGTACTTC
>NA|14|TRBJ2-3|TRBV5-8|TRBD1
CASSLDRGRNTQYF
TGTGCCAGCAGTCTCGACAGGGGGCGCAATACGCAGTATTTT
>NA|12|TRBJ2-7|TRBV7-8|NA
CASRGESYEQYF
TGTGCCAGCAGAGGGGAATCCTACGAGCAGTACTTC
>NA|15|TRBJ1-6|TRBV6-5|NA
CASSYSAGLNSPLHF
TGTGCCAGCAGTTACTCGGCAGGGCTTAATTCACCCCTCCACTTT
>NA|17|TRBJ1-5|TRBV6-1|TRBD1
CASSGGTVRISNQPQHF
TGTGCCAGCAGTGGAGGGACAGTACGAATTAGCAATCAGCCCCAGCATTTT
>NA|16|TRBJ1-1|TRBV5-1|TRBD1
CASSLALGQVNTEAFF
TGCGCCAGCAGCTTGGCGCTGGGACAGGTGAACACTGAAGCTTTCTTT
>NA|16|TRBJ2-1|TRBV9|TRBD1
CASSGQQGLSYNEQFF
TGTGCCAGCAGCGGACAACAGGGGCTCTCCTACAATGAGCAGTTCTTC
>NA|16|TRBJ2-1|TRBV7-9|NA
CASSLFFSGSYNEQFF
TGTGCCAGCAGCTTATTCTTCTCGGGCTCCTACAATGAGCAGTTCTTC
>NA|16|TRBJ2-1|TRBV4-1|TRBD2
CASSQVPTSGRPEQFF
TGCGCCAGCAGCCAAGTCCCGACTAGCGGGAGGCCTGAGCAGTTCTTC